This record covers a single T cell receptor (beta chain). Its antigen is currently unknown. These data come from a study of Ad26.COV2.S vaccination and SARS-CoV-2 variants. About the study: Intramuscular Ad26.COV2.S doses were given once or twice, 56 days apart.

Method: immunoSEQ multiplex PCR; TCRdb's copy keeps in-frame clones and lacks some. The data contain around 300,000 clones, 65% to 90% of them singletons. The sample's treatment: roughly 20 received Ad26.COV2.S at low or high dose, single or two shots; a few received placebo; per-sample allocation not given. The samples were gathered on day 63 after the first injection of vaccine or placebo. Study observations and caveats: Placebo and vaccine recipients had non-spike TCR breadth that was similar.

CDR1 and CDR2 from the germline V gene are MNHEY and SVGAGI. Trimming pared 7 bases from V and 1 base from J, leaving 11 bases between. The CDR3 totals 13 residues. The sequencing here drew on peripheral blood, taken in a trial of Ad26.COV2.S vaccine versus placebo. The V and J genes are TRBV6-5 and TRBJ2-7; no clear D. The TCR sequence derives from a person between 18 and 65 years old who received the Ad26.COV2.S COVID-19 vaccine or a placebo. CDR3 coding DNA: TGTGCCAGCAACAGCGCCCTATCCTACGAGCAGTACTTC. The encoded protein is CASNSALSYEQYF.